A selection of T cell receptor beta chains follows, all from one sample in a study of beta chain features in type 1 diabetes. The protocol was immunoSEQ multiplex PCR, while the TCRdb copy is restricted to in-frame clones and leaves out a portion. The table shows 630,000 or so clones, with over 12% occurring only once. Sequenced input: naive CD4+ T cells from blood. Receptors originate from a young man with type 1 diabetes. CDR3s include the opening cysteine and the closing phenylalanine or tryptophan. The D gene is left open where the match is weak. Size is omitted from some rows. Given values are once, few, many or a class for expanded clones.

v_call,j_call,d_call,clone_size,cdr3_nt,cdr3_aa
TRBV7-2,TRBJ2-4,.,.,TGTGCCAGCAGCTTAGCACTAGCTCGCGGCATTCAGTACTTC,CASSLALARGIQYF
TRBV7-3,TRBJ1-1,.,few,TGTGCCAGCAGGGATACAGGGAGGAGGACTGCAAACACTGAAGCTTTCTTT,CASRDTGRRTANTEAFF
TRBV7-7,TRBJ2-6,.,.,TGTGCTAGCGGCTCGACCTCTGGGGCCAACGTCCTGACTTTC,CASGSTSGANVLTF
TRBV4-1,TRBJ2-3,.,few,TGCGCCAGCAGCCAAGCGACTACCACAGATACGCAGTATTTT,CASSQATTTDTQYF
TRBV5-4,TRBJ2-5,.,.,TGTGCCAGCAGCTTGCCGGGGAGCAAGCAAGAGACCCAGTACTTC,CASSLPGSKQETQYF
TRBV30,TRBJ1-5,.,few,TGTGCCTGGAGTCATCGGGGGAATCAGCCCCAGCATTTT,CAWSHRGNQPQHF
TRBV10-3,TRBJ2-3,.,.,TGTGCCATCAGTGAGTCCGGGGATACGCAGTATTTT,CAISESGDTQYF
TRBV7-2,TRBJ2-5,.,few,TGTGCCAGCAGCTTACTCGGTCCGGAGACCCAGTACTTC,CASSLLGPETQYF
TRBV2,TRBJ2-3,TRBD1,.,TGTGCCAGCCCACGTTCGGGACAGACCAACACAGATACGCAGTATTTT,CASPRSGQTNTDTQYF
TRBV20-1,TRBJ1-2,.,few,TGCAGTGCTAGTCCAAACTATGGCTACACCTTC,CSASPNYGYTF
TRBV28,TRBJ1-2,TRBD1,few,TGTGCCAGCAGTCAACCGGGACAGAACTATGGCTACACCTTC,CASSQPGQNYGYTF
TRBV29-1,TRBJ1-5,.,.,TGCAGCGTTTCCTACAGGGCTGATCAGCCCCAGCATTTT,CSVSYRADQPQHF
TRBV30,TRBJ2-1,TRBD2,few,TGTGCCTGGAGTGCGGCCGGGACTAGCGGGGTGGGTGAGCAGTTCTTC,CAWSAAGTSGVGEQFF
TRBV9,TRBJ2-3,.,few,TGTGCCAGCAGCGTAGGACTAGTGCTGGGAGATACGCAGTATTTT,CASSVGLVLGDTQYF
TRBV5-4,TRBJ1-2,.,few,TGTGCCAGCAACTCAGAGTGGAGTAACTATGGCTACACCTTC,CASNSEWSNYGYTF
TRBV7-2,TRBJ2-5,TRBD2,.,TGTGCCAGCAGCTTCACACTAGCGAGTGGGGAAGAGACCCAGTACTTC,CASSFTLASGEETQYF
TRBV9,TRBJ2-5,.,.,TGTGCCAGCAGCGCTACGGGGGTACGAGAGACCCAGTACTTC,CASSATGVRETQYF
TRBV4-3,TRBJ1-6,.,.,TGCGCCAGCAGCCAAGATTGGGGGGGGTTGGTCTCACCCCTCCACTTT,CASSQDWGGLVSPLHF
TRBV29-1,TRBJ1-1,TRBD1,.,TGCAGCGAGAAGGGGGCGGCCATGAACACTGAAGCTTTCTTT,CSEKGAAMNTEAFF